A selection of T cell receptor beta chains follows, all from one sample in a study of cytotoxic CD8 clonotypes in ibrutinib-treated CLL. Only in-frame clones appear in the TCRdb table, and some are missing; sequencing was by immunoSEQ multiplex PCR. The sample has about 270,000 clones; 65% to 85% are singletons. The specimen was PBMCs, collected at disease progression, from a patient treated with ibrutinib. These receptors were taken from a human donor with chronic lymphocytic leukemia. Both conserved end residues are part of each CDR3. Each record gives: clone size, V gene, D gene, J gene, CDR3 DNA, CDR3 protein. The D gene is left open where the match is weak. Expanded clones are given a class, and other clones once, few, many or no size at all.

clone_size: once
v_call: TRBV7-2
d_call: TRBD2
j_call: TRBJ2-7
cdr3_nt: TGTGCCAGCAGCCGTAGCGGGAGCGGCCACGAGCAGTACTTC
cdr3_aa: CASSRSGSGHEQYF

clone_size: .
v_call: TRBV11-2
d_call: .
j_call: TRBJ2-1
cdr3_nt: TGTGCCAGCAGCTTAGCACAAACCTACAATGAGCAGTTCTTC
cdr3_aa: CASSLAQTYNEQFF

clone_size: .
v_call: TRBV27
d_call: TRBD2
j_call: TRBJ2-7
cdr3_nt: TGTGCCAGCAGTAGCCCGAGCGGGACGGTCTACGAGCAGTACTTC
cdr3_aa: CASSSPSGTVYEQYF

clone_size: .
v_call: TRBV25-1
d_call: .
j_call: TRBJ1-3
cdr3_nt: TGTGCCAGCAGTGGCCGGGTCTTCAGCTCTGGAAACACCATATATTTT
cdr3_aa: CASSGRVFSSGNTIYF

clone_size: few
v_call: TRBV4-1
d_call: .
j_call: TRBJ1-2
cdr3_nt: TGCGCCAGCAGCCAAGACCCCAGACAGTATCGTGGCTACACCTTC
cdr3_aa: CASSQDPRQYRGYTF

clone_size: once
v_call: TRBV6-1
d_call: .
j_call: TRBJ1-2
cdr3_nt: TGTGCCAGCAAGGAGGGCCCCATTAACTATGGCTACACCTTC
cdr3_aa: CASKEGPINYGYTF

clone_size: few
v_call: TRBV5-1
d_call: .
j_call: TRBJ2-7
cdr3_nt: TGCGCCAGCAGCTCCCGACCCACCGGGGGGCGCCTCTACGAGCAGTACTTC
cdr3_aa: CASSSRPTGGRLYEQYF

clone_size: .
v_call: TRBV23-1
d_call: TRBD1
j_call: TRBJ1-4
cdr3_nt: TGCGCCAGCAGGCAAACGGGACAGGGAGCAACTAATGAAAAACTGTTTTTT
cdr3_aa: CASRQTGQGATNEKLFF

clone_size: once
v_call: TRBV7-9
d_call: .
j_call: TRBJ2-3
cdr3_nt: TGTGCCAGCAGCTTAGTTTTAGCGGACTCTAGCACAGATACGCAGTATTTT
cdr3_aa: CASSLVLADSSTDTQYF

clone_size: .
v_call: TRBV6-6
d_call: .
j_call: TRBJ2-7
cdr3_nt: TGTGCCAGCAGTTACTCGAAGGTCCACTCCTACGAGCAGTACTTC
cdr3_aa: CASSYSKVHSYEQYF

clone_size: .
v_call: TRBV11-2
d_call: TRBD1
j_call: TRBJ1-2
cdr3_nt: TGTGCCAGCAGCTACCGGACAGGGTCCGGCTACACCTTC
cdr3_aa: CASSYRTGSGYTF

clone_size: .
v_call: TRBV2
d_call: .
j_call: TRBJ2-2
cdr3_nt: TGTGCCAGCAGTGAAGCAAAAGGGCTTTGGGTTCCCGGGGAGCTGTTTTTT
cdr3_aa: CASSEAKGLWVPGELFF

clone_size: .
v_call: TRBV28
d_call: .
j_call: TRBJ2-1
cdr3_nt: TGTGCCAGCAGTTTCCCCCGAGTAGCTGTTAGATATGAGCAGTTCTTC
cdr3_aa: CASSFPRVAVRYEQFF

clone_size: .
v_call: TRBV27
d_call: TRBD2
j_call: TRBJ2-7
cdr3_nt: TGTGCCAGCAGTCTGACTAGCGGGAGGAGCTCCTACGAGCAGTACTTC
cdr3_aa: CASSLTSGRSSYEQYF